Following are 13 T cell receptor beta chains from one sample sequenced in a study of cytomegalovirus exposure and HLA in healthy donors. 13 Jbeta primers and 60 Vbeta primers were used for the PCR. Repertoires were generated with immunoSEQ multiplex PCR, while TCRdb's copy carries only in-frame clones and drops some. The sample holds 95,000 to 100,000 clones, roughly three quarters seen once. Material for sequencing was PBMCs. The receptor set was obtained from a woman aged 60 to 75 in good health and CMV-seronegative.

Remarks on this clone: Compared with germline, one end of the junction differs, possibly owing to a read error. V usage is TRBV28 and J usage is TRBJ1-5; D call uncertain. Germline V lookup: CDR1 MDHEN, CDR2 SYDVKM. The CDR3 runs 14 residues. CDR3 DNA sequence: TGTGCCAGCAGTGCCTTGTTTAGCACTCAGCCCCAGCATTTT. This encodes CASSALFSTQPQHF.

The chain recombines TRBV29-1 with TRBJ1-2; D is perhaps TRBD1 (5 bases). The CDR3 length is 14 residues. Trimming pared 6 bases from V and 4 bases from J, leaving 18 bases between. Germline loops: CDR1 SQVTM, CDR2 ANQGSEA. The CDR3 protein is CSVSPGGIGYGYTF. The CDR3, as DNA: TGCAGCGTCAGCCCTGGGGGGATTGGCTATGGCTACACCTTC.

The rearrangement joins TRBV6-1 to TRBJ2-1; 9 bases agree with TRBD1. Germline V gene lookup returns CDR1 MNHNS and CDR2 SASEGT. Losses at the gene ends were 6 bases for V and 9 bases for J; bases not matched to a gene: 3. The CDR3 covers 12 residues. CDR3 sequence (DNA): TGTGCCAGCAGGGGACAGGGCGGTGAGCAGTTCTTC. Amino acids: CASRGQGGEQFF.

The chain recombines TRBV2 with TRBJ1-1; no definite D call. This CDR3 comprises 13 residues. Deletions cut 10 bases from V and 6 bases from J, with 18 bases between. Germline V lookup: CDR1 SNHLY, CDR2 FYNNEI. The CDR3 nucleotides read TGTGCCACCCGGCGGGATATCGACGCTGAAGCTTTCTTT. This sequence encodes CATRRDIDAEAFF.

This clone has more than one count but fewer than ten. The V and J genes are TRBV6-5 and TRBJ2-2; perhaps TRBD1 as D (5 bases). Trimming took off 6 bases at V and 7 bases at J, with 18 bases between the two ends. CDR3 length equals 15 residues. In germline, CDR1 is MNHEY, CDR2 SVGAGI. CDR3 coding DNA: TGTGCCAGCAGGAAAATGGGGCCCAGTGACGGGGAGCTGTTTTTT. Translated: CASRKMGPSDGELFF.

V is TRBV28 and J is TRBJ1-2, with TRBD1 identical over 7 bases. Germline V gene data show CDR1 as MDHEN and CDR2 as SYDVKM. CDR3 length: 17 amino acids. The V segment lost 6 bases and the J segment 2 bases; nucleotides outside the gene matches: 15. CDR3 residues: CASSEPRRGQTNYGYTF. CDR3 nucleotide sequence: TGTGCCAGCAGCGAGCCGAGAAGGGGACAGACAAACTATGGCTACACCTTC.

This clone was found once. The V and J genes are TRBV7-2 and TRBJ2-3, with TRBD2 matching over 11 bases. CDR3 size: 15 residues. J was trimmed by 4 bases and V by 5 bases; bases with no gene match: 5. Per the germline V gene, CDR1 is SGHTA and CDR2 is FQGNSA. This chain's CDR3 is CASSLLAGGADTQYF. CDR3 DNA: TGTGCCAGCAGCCTATTAGCGGGAGGGGCAGATACGCAGTATTTT.

The chain's CDR3 is CASTIGGWTEAFF. The CDR3, as DNA: TGTGCCAGCACTATCGGGGGTTGGACTGAAGCTTTCTTT. The rearrangement joins TRBV28 to TRBJ1-1, with D tentatively TRBD1 (5 bases). Germline V lookup: CDR1 MDHEN, CDR2 SYDVKM. Trimming cost V 7 bases and J 5 bases, with 14 bases left between them. This CDR3 spans 13 amino acids.

V gene TRBV5-4 combines with J gene TRBJ1-2, with TRBD1 matching 8 bases. Germline CDR1 reads SGHNT; CDR2 reads YYREEE (reference sequence). Losses at the gene ends were 1 base for V and 7 bases for J; bases not matched to a gene: 9. CDR3 size: 15 residues. CDR3 DNA: TGTGCCAGCAGCTTGCCGACAGGGGAAAGGGCTGGCTACACCTTC. This translates into CASSLPTGERAGYTF.

J is TRBJ1-1 and V is TRBV5-1; 7 nucleotides agree with TRBD1. The CDR3 totals 15 residues. Trimming removed 2 bases from V and 5 bases from J; junction bases left unmatched: 9. From germline, CDR1 is SGHRS and CDR2 YFSETQ. CDR3: CASSFEQGKWTEAFF. The DNA of the CDR3 is TGCGCCAGCAGCTTCGAACAGGGGAAGTGGACTGAAGCTTTCTTT.

This chain's CDR3 is CASSPQTGWGTEAFF. Here the CDR3 DNA reads TGTGCCAGCAGCCCCCAGACAGGTTGGGGCACTGAAGCTTTCTTT. The V gene is TRBV9, the J gene TRBJ1-1; weak D call: TRBD1 (6 bases). Germline CDR1 reads SGDLS; CDR2 reads YYNGEE. The CDR3 covers 15 residues. The germline V and J ends were trimmed by 4 bases and 4 bases, with 17 bases remaining between them.

J is TRBJ2-5 and V is TRBV10-2, with 11 bases lining up with TRBD1. The CDR3 runs 14 residues. The germline V gene encodes CDR1 WSHSY and CDR2 SAAADI. Unmatched junction bases numbered 3, after V lost 4 bases and J lost 5 bases. CDR3 in DNA: TGCGCCAGCAGTGGGACAGGGGGCAGGGAGACCCAGTACTTC. Translation gives CASSGTGGRETQYF.

The chain recombines TRBV13 with TRBJ2-7; 8 bases match TRBD2. CDR3 size: 15 residues. Germline V CDR1 and CDR2: PRHDT, FYEKMQ (reference sequence). V was clipped by 3 bases and J by 0 bases; unmatched bases: 4. The CDR3 region has the DNA TGTGCCAGCAGCTTCGGGAGGGGAGGCTCCTACGAGCAGTACTTC. This codes for CASSFGRGGSYEQYF.